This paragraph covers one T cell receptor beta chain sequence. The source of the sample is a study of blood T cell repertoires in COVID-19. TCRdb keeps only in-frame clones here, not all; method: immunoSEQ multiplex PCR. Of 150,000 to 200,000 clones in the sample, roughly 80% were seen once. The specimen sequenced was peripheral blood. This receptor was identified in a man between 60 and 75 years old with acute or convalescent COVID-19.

CDR3 sequence: CASSQDGGLGNQPQHF. As DNA, the CDR3 is TGTGCCAGCAGCCAAGATGGGGGCTTGGGCAATCAGCCCCAGCATTTT. The chain recombines TRBV3-1 (or the pseudogene TRBV3-2) with TRBJ1-5; possible D gene TRBD1, 6 bases. This CDR3 has 16 amino acids. Looked up from germline, CDR1 is LGHDT and CDR2 is YNNKEL (reference sequence). V was shortened by 0 bases and J by 2 bases, with 11 bases between the two germline ends.